A selection of T cell receptor beta chains follows, all from one sample in a study of OX40 agonist ivuxolimab in advanced cancers. Measured with immunoSEQ multiplex PCR; TCRdb has only the in-frame clones, and not every one. The sample contains about 49,000 clones, 80% to 85% of which appear only once. Sequences were derived from CD4+ or CD8+ T cells sorted from blood, sampled in a trial of the OX40 agonist ivuxolimab. The receptors here all came from an adult with an advanced solid tumor such as melanoma, head and neck, liver or kidney cancer. Each CDR3 is given with its conserved first and last residue. The D gene is left open where the match is weak. Some rows mark clone size as missing; the rest say once, few, many or name a class of expanded clone.

j_call: TRBJ2-5
clone_size: .
v_call: TRBV2
d_call: TRBD1
cdr3_length: 13
cdr3_nt: TGTGCCAGCACTCGACAGGGACAAGAGACCCAGTACTTC
cdr3_aa: CASTRQGQETQYF

j_call: TRBJ2-7
clone_size: once
v_call: TRBV4-1
d_call: TRBD2
cdr3_length: 15
cdr3_nt: TGCGCCAGCAGCCAAAGGCTAGCGGGGACCTACGAGCAGTACTTC
cdr3_aa: CASSQRLAGTYEQYF

j_call: TRBJ1-4
clone_size: .
v_call: TRBV27
d_call: TRBD1
cdr3_length: 14
cdr3_nt: TGTGCCAGCAGTTTTGGACAGGAAAATGAAAAACTGTTTTTT
cdr3_aa: CASSFGQENEKLFF

j_call: TRBJ1-2
clone_size: few
v_call: TRBV28
d_call: TRBD1
cdr3_length: 14
cdr3_nt: TGTGCCAGCAGCGGGGACAGACAAAACTATGGCTACACCTTC
cdr3_aa: CASSGDRQNYGYTF

j_call: TRBJ1-1
clone_size: .
v_call: TRBV6-5
d_call: TRBD1
cdr3_length: 16
cdr3_nt: TGTGCCAGCAGTTTAGGACAGGGTACGGACTCCACTGAAGCTTTCTTT
cdr3_aa: CASSLGQGTDSTEAFF

j_call: TRBJ2-2
clone_size: few
v_call: TRBV6-5
d_call: TRBD1
cdr3_length: 14
cdr3_nt: TGTGCCAGCACGGACAGGCTGAACACCGGGGAGCTGTTTTTT
cdr3_aa: CASTDRLNTGELFF

j_call: TRBJ1-1
clone_size: once
v_call: TRBV18
d_call: .
cdr3_length: 15
cdr3_nt: TGTGCCAGCTCACTAGGTGGGGGGCTTTACACTGAAGCTTTCTTT
cdr3_aa: CASSLGGGLYTEAFF

j_call: TRBJ1-2
clone_size: .
v_call: TRBV6-1
d_call: TRBD1
cdr3_length: 17
cdr3_nt: TGTGCCAGCAGTGAAGCCCGGGGTGGGACAGGGGTGGAAGGCTACACCTTC
cdr3_aa: CASSEARGGTGVEGYTF

j_call: TRBJ2-7
clone_size: .
v_call: TRBV7-2
d_call: TRBD2
cdr3_length: 14
cdr3_nt: TGTGCCAGCAGCTTTAGCGGGAGCGGGTACGAGCAGTACTTC
cdr3_aa: CASSFSGSGYEQYF

j_call: TRBJ2-5
clone_size: .
v_call: TRBV27
d_call: TRBD1
cdr3_length: 17
cdr3_nt: TGTGCCAGCAGTTATTTAGGTGCGACAGGGATGCAAGAGACCCAGTACTTC
cdr3_aa: CASSYLGATGMQETQYF

j_call: TRBJ2-4
clone_size: .
v_call: TRBV6-5
d_call: .
cdr3_length: 12
cdr3_nt: TGTGCCAGCAGTTACGAAGGAAACATTCAGTACTTC
cdr3_aa: CASSYEGNIQYF

j_call: TRBJ2-7
clone_size: .
v_call: TRBV28
d_call: .
cdr3_length: 13
cdr3_nt: TGTGCCAGCAGGGCGGGCAGTGGCTACGAGCAGTACTTC
cdr3_aa: CASRAGSGYEQYF

j_call: TRBJ2-2
clone_size: .
v_call: TRBV4-3
d_call: .
cdr3_length: 16
cdr3_nt: TGCGCCAGCAGCCAAGGCCGTCTCGAGCCCACCGGGGAGCTGTTTTTT
cdr3_aa: CASSQGRLEPTGELFF

j_call: TRBJ2-3
clone_size: once
v_call: TRBV27
d_call: .
cdr3_length: 15
cdr3_nt: TGTGCCAGCAGTGCCGGGACATTCCGCACAGATACGCAGTATTTT
cdr3_aa: CASSAGTFRTDTQYF

j_call: TRBJ2-1
clone_size: .
v_call: TRBV7-2
d_call: TRBD2
cdr3_length: 15
cdr3_nt: TGTGCCAGCAGCTACTCTAGCGGGGGGGCCAATGAGCAGTTCTTC
cdr3_aa: CASSYSSGGANEQFF

j_call: TRBJ2-7
clone_size: .
v_call: TRBV27
d_call: TRBD1
cdr3_length: 14
cdr3_nt: TGTGCCAGCAGTTCGGACAGGGGGGTTTACGAGCAGTACTTC
cdr3_aa: CASSSDRGVYEQYF

j_call: TRBJ1-6
clone_size: few
v_call: TRBV4-1
d_call: .
cdr3_length: 15
cdr3_nt: TGCGCCAGCAGTCTATCAAGGGGGGATGGATCACCCCTCCACTTT
cdr3_aa: CASSLSRGDGSPLHF

j_call: TRBJ2-1
clone_size: .
v_call: TRBV6-5
d_call: TRBD1
cdr3_length: 11
cdr3_nt: TGTGCCAGCAGCCCAGGGGGTTTGCAGTTCTTC
cdr3_aa: CASSPGGLQFF

j_call: TRBJ2-5
clone_size: .
v_call: TRBV28
d_call: TRBD1
cdr3_length: 18
cdr3_nt: TGTGCCAGCAGTCCACGACAGGGGCAGACTAGTTACCAAGAGACCCAGTACTTC
cdr3_aa: CASSPRQGQTSYQETQYF

j_call: TRBJ1-2
clone_size: medium-sized
v_call: TRBV5-4
d_call: TRBD1
cdr3_length: 14
cdr3_nt: TGTGCCAGCAGCGTAGACAGGGAAAGCTATGGCTACACCTTC
cdr3_aa: CASSVDRESYGYTF

j_call: TRBJ2-7
clone_size: .
v_call: TRBV20-1
d_call: .
cdr3_length: 10
cdr3_nt: TGCAGTGCCTCAGTGAACGAGCAGTACTTC
cdr3_aa: CSASVNEQYF

j_call: TRBJ2-7
clone_size: .
v_call: TRBV27
d_call: TRBD2
cdr3_length: 16
cdr3_nt: TGTGCCAGCAGTCCAGGGACTAGCGGGAGGGCCTACGAGCAGTACTTC
cdr3_aa: CASSPGTSGRAYEQYF

j_call: TRBJ2-1
clone_size: .
v_call: TRBV27
d_call: TRBD2
cdr3_length: 15
cdr3_nt: TGTGCCAGCAGTGGTAGCGGGCCTCTTTACAATGAGCAGTTCTTC
cdr3_aa: CASSGSGPLYNEQFF

j_call: TRBJ1-2
clone_size: .
v_call: TRBV25-1
d_call: .
cdr3_length: 11
cdr3_nt: TGTGCCAGCAGTTCGGGGGCGAGGGACACCTTC
cdr3_aa: CASSSGARDTF

j_call: TRBJ1-5
clone_size: few
v_call: TRBV13
d_call: .
cdr3_length: 16
cdr3_nt: TGTGCCAGCAGCCTCCGATCTTTGGAGGGCAATCAGCCCCAGCATTTT
cdr3_aa: CASSLRSLEGNQPQHF

j_call: TRBJ2-2
clone_size: medium-sized
v_call: TRBV30
d_call: TRBD2
cdr3_length: 15
cdr3_nt: TGTGCCTGGAGTCCAAGGGCGGGAGTTGCCGGGGAGCTGTTTTTT
cdr3_aa: CAWSPRAGVAGELFF

j_call: TRBJ2-4
clone_size: .
v_call: TRBV7-9
d_call: .
cdr3_length: 12
cdr3_nt: TGTGCCAGCAGCTTAGGGGGGAACATTCAGTACTTC
cdr3_aa: CASSLGGNIQYF

j_call: TRBJ1-1
clone_size: .
v_call: TRBV6-1
d_call: .
cdr3_length: 15
cdr3_nt: TGTGCCAGCAGTGAACTAGTGGGCGGGGGAACTGAAGCTTTCTTT
cdr3_aa: CASSELVGGGTEAFF

j_call: TRBJ2-7
clone_size: few
v_call: TRBV6-5
d_call: .
cdr3_length: 8
cdr3_nt: TGTGCCACCTACGAGCAGTACTTC
cdr3_aa: CATYEQYF

j_call: TRBJ2-7
clone_size: .
v_call: TRBV9
d_call: .
cdr3_length: 14
cdr3_nt: TGTGCCAGCAGCGTAGGGGTAGGGAGGAACGAGCAGTACTTC
cdr3_aa: CASSVGVGRNEQYF

j_call: TRBJ2-5
clone_size: .
v_call: TRBV11-2
d_call: TRBD1
cdr3_length: 16
cdr3_nt: TGTGCCAGCAGCGATAAGGGACAGACGTACCAAGAGACCCAGTACTTC
cdr3_aa: CASSDKGQTYQETQYF

j_call: TRBJ2-2
clone_size: .
v_call: TRBV4-1
d_call: .
cdr3_length: 14
cdr3_nt: TGCGCCAGCAGCCAAGTTGGGGACACCGGGGAGCTGTTTTTT
cdr3_aa: CASSQVGDTGELFF

j_call: TRBJ1-1
clone_size: .
v_call: TRBV19
d_call: .
cdr3_length: 12
cdr3_nt: TGTGCCAGTAGTATGTTTGACACTGAAGCTTTCTTT
cdr3_aa: CASSMFDTEAFF

j_call: TRBJ1-1
clone_size: .
v_call: TRBV7-9
d_call: .
cdr3_length: 17
cdr3_nt: TGTGCCAGCAGCTCTAACACAGGGAATTCCCTGAACACTGAAGCTTTCTTT
cdr3_aa: CASSSNTGNSLNTEAFF

j_call: TRBJ2-7
clone_size: .
v_call: TRBV25-1
d_call: .
cdr3_length: 14
cdr3_nt: TGTGCCAGCAGTGAGGGGGCCTCCTGGGCCGAGCAGTACTTC
cdr3_aa: CASSEGASWAEQYF

j_call: TRBJ1-2
clone_size: .
v_call: TRBV28
d_call: TRBD1
cdr3_length: 14
cdr3_nt: TGTGCCAGCAGTTTGGCGACAGGGAGCTATGGCTACACCTTC
cdr3_aa: CASSLATGSYGYTF

j_call: TRBJ1-6
clone_size: .
v_call: TRBV10-2
d_call: .
cdr3_length: 14
cdr3_nt: TGCGCCAGCAGGCCGACAGGCGGTGATTCACCCCTCCACTTT
cdr3_aa: CASRPTGGDSPLHF

j_call: TRBJ2-2
clone_size: .
v_call: TRBV13
d_call: .
cdr3_length: 13
cdr3_nt: TGTGCCAGCAGCTTAATCATCACCGGGGAGCTGTTTTTT
cdr3_aa: CASSLIITGELFF

j_call: TRBJ1-2
clone_size: medium-sized
v_call: TRBV28
d_call: .
cdr3_length: 12
cdr3_nt: TGTGCCAGCAGTTTTTTTGGCTATGGCTACACCTTC
cdr3_aa: CASSFFGYGYTF

j_call: TRBJ2-1
clone_size: .
v_call: TRBV6-5
d_call: .
cdr3_length: 16
cdr3_nt: TGTGCCAGCAGTTACGGCCAAGGGGAGGCCTACAATGAGCAGTTCTTC
cdr3_aa: CASSYGQGEAYNEQFF

j_call: TRBJ1-1
clone_size: few
v_call: TRBV6-1
d_call: .
cdr3_length: 11
cdr3_nt: TGTGCCAGCTCGGCAATCACTGAAGCTTTCTTT
cdr3_aa: CASSAITEAFF

j_call: TRBJ1-2
clone_size: .
v_call: TRBV7-9
d_call: .
cdr3_length: 13
cdr3_nt: TGTGCCAGCAGCTTCGACACCAACTATGGCTACACCTTC
cdr3_aa: CASSFDTNYGYTF

j_call: TRBJ2-7
clone_size: .
v_call: TRBV5-1
d_call: .
cdr3_length: 12
cdr3_nt: TGCGCCAGCAGCTTGTTAGGCTACGAGCAGTACTTC
cdr3_aa: CASSLLGYEQYF

j_call: TRBJ2-3
clone_size: .
v_call: TRBV29-1
d_call: .
cdr3_length: 11
cdr3_nt: TGCAGCGTTGAAGACGGGGGAACGCAGTATTTT
cdr3_aa: CSVEDGGTQYF

j_call: TRBJ2-3
clone_size: .
v_call: TRBV29-1
d_call: TRBD2
cdr3_length: 14
cdr3_nt: TGCAGCGTTGGACTAGCGGGGAGCACAGATACGCAGTATTTT
cdr3_aa: CSVGLAGSTDTQYF

j_call: TRBJ2-7
clone_size: once
v_call: TRBV27
d_call: .
cdr3_length: 14
cdr3_nt: TGTGCCAGCGGATTCCAGGGGATTTCCTCCGAGCAGTACTTC
cdr3_aa: CASGFQGISSEQYF

j_call: TRBJ1-1
clone_size: .
v_call: TRBV14
d_call: .
cdr3_length: 16
cdr3_nt: TGTGCCAGCAGCTTCACTCCGGGACAACTGAACACTGAAGCTTTCTTT
cdr3_aa: CASSFTPGQLNTEAFF

j_call: TRBJ2-1
clone_size: .
v_call: TRBV4-2
d_call: .
cdr3_length: 13
cdr3_nt: TGTGCCAGCAGCCACCCGGGGGCTGATGAGCAGTTCTTC
cdr3_aa: CASSHPGADEQFF

j_call: TRBJ2-3
clone_size: once
v_call: TRBV4-1
d_call: TRBD2
cdr3_length: 14
cdr3_nt: TGCGCCAGCAGCCCGCTAGCGGGGGCAGATACGCAGTATTTT
cdr3_aa: CASSPLAGADTQYF

j_call: TRBJ2-7
clone_size: .
v_call: TRBV2
d_call: .
cdr3_length: 15
cdr3_nt: TGTGCCAGCAGTGACAAGGGCGTAAGCTCCTACGAGCAGTACTTC
cdr3_aa: CASSDKGVSSYEQYF

j_call: TRBJ1-6
clone_size: .
v_call: TRBV5-1
d_call: .
cdr3_length: 17
cdr3_nt: TGCGCCAGCAGCCCCATCCCGCTAACAGGGACTAATTCACCCCTCCACTTT
cdr3_aa: CASSPIPLTGTNSPLHF